Listed here are 3 T cell receptor beta chains from one sample, sequenced in a study of long-term antiretroviral therapy in people with HIV (dated by TCRdb to the early 2020s). Sequencing of the TRB variable region was done with the immunoSEQ hsTCRB v3.0 assay at survey level resolution. Entries here come from immuneACCESS through TCRdb and include only in-frame sequences with V and J called. Some clones fail to appear in such tables; in the studies checked, an unresolved V gene covers under half of the shortfall, and the cause of the remainder is unknown. Within this sample are around 20,000 clones, with under 85% of them counted one time only. Of the sample, roughly 13% is held by the ten largest clones. The sequenced sample was unsorted PBMCs, obtained 0.3 years after starting antiretroviral therapy. The origin of the receptors is a woman aged 45-59 years with HIV.

The chain carries TRBV6-5 and TRBJ1-5, with a weak D call TRBD1 (5 bases). This CDR3 has 14 residues. V was clipped by 5 bases and J by 3 bases, with 11 bases between them. Looked up from germline, CDR1 is MNHEY and CDR2 is SVGAGI. CDR3 nucleotide sequence: TGTGCCAGCAGTCCCTCGGGGACCAATCAGCCCCAGCATTTT. It yields the protein CASSPSGTNQPQHF.

The chain has TRBV5-4 and TRBJ2-2, with D possibly being TRBD1 (5 bases). Per the germline V gene, CDR1 is SGHNT and CDR2 is YYREEE (reference sequence). V shed 0 bases and J shed 6 bases, with 12 bases lying between them. The CDR3 extends over 15 amino acids. CDR3 protein: CASSLVAGKAGELFF. Here the CDR3 DNA reads TGTGCCAGCAGCTTGGTGGCAGGGAAGGCCGGGGAGCTGTTTTTT.

This clone was counted between two and nine times. V gene TRBV4-1 combines with J gene TRBJ2-1, with 7 bases fitting TRBD1. The germline V gene has CDR1 MGHRA and CDR2 YSYEKL. V shed 0 bases and J 3 bases; nucleotides not matched to a gene: 8. There are 17 residues in the CDR3. CDR3 sequence (DNA): TGCGCCAGCAGCCAAGATTTCGCCAGGGGGTACTACAATGAGCAGTTCTTC. This encodes CASSQDFARGYYNEQFF.